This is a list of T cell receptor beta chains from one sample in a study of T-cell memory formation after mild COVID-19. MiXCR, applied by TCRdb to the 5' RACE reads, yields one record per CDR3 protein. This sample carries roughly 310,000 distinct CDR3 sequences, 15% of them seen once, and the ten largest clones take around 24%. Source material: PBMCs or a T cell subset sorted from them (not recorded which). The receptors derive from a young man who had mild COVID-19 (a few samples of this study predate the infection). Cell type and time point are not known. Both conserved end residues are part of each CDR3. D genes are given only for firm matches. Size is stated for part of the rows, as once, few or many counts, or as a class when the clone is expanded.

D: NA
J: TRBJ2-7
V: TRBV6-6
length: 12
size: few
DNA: TGTGCCAGCGCCGGCCAGGCCTACGAGCAGTACTTC
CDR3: CASAGQAYEQYF

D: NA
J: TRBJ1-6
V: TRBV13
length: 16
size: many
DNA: TGTGCCAGCAGCTTCCGGAGGAGAACACATAATTCACCCCTCCACTTT
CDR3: CASSFRRRTHNSPLHF

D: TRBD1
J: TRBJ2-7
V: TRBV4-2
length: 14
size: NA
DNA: TGTGCCAGCAGCCGCGGCAGGGGGTCGTACGAGCAGTACTTC
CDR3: CASSRGRGSYEQYF

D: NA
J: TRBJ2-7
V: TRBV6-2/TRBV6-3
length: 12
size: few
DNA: TGTGCCAGCAGTTACTCAGACTACCGGCGGTACTTC
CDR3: CASSYSDYRRYF

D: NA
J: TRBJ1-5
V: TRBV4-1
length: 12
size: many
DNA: TGCGCCAGCACCCCGGCGGATCAGCCCCAGCATTTT
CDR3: CASTPADQPQHF

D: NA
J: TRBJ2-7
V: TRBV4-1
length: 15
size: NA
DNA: TGCGCCAGCAGACTAGGAGCTGAGCGTACCTACGAGCAGTACTTC
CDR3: CASRLGAERTYEQYF

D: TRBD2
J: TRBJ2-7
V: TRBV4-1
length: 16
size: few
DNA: TGCGCCAGCAGCCAGGGGACTAGCCCGATTCTGGCCGAGCAGTACTTC
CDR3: CASSQGTSPILAEQYF

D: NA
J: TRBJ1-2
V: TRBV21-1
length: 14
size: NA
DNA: TGTGCCAGCAGCTTAACCGGGTCGATCTATGGCTACACCTTC
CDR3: CASSLTGSIYGYTF

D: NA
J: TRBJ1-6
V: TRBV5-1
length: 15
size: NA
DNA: TGCGCCAGCAGCTTGGGCTCAGCCTATAATTCACCCCTCCACTTT
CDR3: CASSLGSAYNSPLHF

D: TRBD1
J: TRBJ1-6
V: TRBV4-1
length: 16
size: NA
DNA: TGCGCCAGCAGCCCCTGGGGACAGGGGGCTCGTTCACCCCTCCACTTT
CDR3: CASSPWGQGARSPLHF

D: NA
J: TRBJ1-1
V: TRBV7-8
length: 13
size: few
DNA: TGTGCCAGCAGCGGACCGACATGGATTGGAGCTTTCTTT
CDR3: CASSGPTWIGAFF

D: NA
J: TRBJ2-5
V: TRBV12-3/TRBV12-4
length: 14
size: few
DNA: TGTGCCAGCAGTGATAATGGGGCGGTGGAGACCCAGTACTTC
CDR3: CASSDNGAVETQYF

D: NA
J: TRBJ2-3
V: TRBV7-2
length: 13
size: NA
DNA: TGTGCCAGCAGCTTAGTCCTTACAGATACGCAGTATTTT
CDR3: CASSLVLTDTQYF

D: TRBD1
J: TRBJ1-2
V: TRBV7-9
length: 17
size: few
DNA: TGTGCCAGCAGCTCTACCGAGACGGGACAGGCCCGCTATGGCTACACCTTC
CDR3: CASSSTETGQARYGYTF

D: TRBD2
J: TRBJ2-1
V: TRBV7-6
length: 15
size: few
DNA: TGTGCCAGCTCCGACGGGCCTAGCGGTTACAATGAGCAGTTCTTC
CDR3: CASSDGPSGYNEQFF

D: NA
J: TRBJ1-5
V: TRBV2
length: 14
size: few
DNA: TGTGCCAGCAGCCCAGGGTTTGGCAATCAGCCCCAGCATTTT
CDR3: CASSPGFGNQPQHF

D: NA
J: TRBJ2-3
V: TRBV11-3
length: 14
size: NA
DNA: TGTGCCAGCAGCTTAGGGGTAGCGGCAGATACGCAGTATTTT
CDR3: CASSLGVAADTQYF

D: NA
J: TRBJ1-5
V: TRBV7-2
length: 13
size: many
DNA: TGTGCCAGCAGCTCATATAGCAATCAGCCCCAGCATTTT
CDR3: CASSSYSNQPQHF

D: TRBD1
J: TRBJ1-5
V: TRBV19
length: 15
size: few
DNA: TGTGCCAGTACTCCGGGACAGGGGGCTGGTCAGCCCCAGCATTTT
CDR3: CASTPGQGAGQPQHF

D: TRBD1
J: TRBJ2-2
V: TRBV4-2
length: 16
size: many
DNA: TGTGCCAGCAGCGAGGACAGGATCTCGAACACCGGGGAGCTGTTTTTT
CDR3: CASSEDRISNTGELFF

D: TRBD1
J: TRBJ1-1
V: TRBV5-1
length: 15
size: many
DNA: TGCGCCAGCAGCCTGGGGGACAGGAGGAACACTGAAGCTTTCTTT
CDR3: CASSLGDRRNTEAFF

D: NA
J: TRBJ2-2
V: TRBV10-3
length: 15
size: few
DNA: TGTGCCATCAGCCCATCGGGGGGCGGGTTCGGGGAGCTGTTTTTT
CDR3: CAISPSGGGFGELFF

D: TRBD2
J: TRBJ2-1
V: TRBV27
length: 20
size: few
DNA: TGTGCCAGCAGTTTATCGGCCCCCCACCAAGTAGCGGGATTTTACAATGAGCAGTTCTTC
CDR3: CASSLSAPHQVAGFYNEQFF

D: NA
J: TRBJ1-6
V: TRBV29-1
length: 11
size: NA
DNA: TGCAGCGTTGAAAGGGATTCACCCCTCCACTTT
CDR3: CSVERDSPLHF

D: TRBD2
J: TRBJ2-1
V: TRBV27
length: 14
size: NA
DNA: TGTGCCAGCAGTCTAGCGGGGGGGGAGAATGAGCAGTTCTTC
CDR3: CASSLAGGENEQFF

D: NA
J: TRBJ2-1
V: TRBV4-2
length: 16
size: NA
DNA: TGTGCCAGCAGCCAAGATTGGGCGGGGAGAGGGAATGAGCAGTTCTTC
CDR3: CASSQDWAGRGNEQFF

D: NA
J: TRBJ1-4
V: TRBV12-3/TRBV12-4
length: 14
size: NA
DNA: TGTGCCAGCAGTGAGGTCGCCAGGGGTGAAAAACTGTTTTTT
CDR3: CASSEVARGEKLFF

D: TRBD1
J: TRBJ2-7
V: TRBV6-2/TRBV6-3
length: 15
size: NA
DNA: TGTGCCAGCAGTCAACCGGGACAGGCGGCCTACGAGCAGTACTTC
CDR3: CASSQPGQAAYEQYF